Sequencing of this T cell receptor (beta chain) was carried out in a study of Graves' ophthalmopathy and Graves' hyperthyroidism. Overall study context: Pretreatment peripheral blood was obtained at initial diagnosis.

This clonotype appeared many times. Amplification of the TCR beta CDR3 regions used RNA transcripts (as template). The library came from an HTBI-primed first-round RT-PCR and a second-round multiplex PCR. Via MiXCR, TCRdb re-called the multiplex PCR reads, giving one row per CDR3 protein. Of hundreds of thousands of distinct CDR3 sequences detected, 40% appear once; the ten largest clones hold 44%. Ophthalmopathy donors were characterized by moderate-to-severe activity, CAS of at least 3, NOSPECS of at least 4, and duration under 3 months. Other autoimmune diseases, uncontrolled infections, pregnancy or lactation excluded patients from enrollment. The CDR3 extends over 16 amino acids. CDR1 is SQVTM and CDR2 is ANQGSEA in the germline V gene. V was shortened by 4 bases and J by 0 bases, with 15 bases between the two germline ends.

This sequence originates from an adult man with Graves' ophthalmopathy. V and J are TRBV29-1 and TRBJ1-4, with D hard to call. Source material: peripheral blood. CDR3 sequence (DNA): TGCAGCGTTGGGGGAGACAATGATGCAACTAATGAAAAACTGTTTTTT. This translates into CSVGGDNDATNEKLFF.